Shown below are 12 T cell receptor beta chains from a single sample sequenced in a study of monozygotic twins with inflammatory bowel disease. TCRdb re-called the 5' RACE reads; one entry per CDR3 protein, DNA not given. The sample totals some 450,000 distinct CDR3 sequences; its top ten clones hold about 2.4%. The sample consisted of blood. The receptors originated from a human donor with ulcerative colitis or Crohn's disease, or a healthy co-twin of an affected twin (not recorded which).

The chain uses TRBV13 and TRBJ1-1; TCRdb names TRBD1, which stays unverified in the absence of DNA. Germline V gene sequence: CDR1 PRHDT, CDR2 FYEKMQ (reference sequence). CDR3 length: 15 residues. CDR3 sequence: CASSLSHRVGTEAFF.

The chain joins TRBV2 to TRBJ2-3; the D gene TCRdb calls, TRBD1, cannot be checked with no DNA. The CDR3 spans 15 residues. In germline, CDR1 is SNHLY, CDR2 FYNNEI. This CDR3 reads CASRAPGVGTDTQYF.

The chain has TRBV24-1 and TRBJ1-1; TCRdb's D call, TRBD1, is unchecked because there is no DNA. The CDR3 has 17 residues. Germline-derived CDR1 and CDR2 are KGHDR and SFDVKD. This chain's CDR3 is CATSDLPRRGRNTEAFF.

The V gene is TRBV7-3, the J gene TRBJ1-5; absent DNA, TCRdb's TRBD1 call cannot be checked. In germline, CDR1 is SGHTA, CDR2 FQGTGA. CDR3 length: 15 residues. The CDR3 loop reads CASSARTGGNQPQHF.

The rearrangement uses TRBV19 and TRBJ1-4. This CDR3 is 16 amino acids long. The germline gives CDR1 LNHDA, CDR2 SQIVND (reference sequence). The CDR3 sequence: CASSIPSTATNEKLFF.

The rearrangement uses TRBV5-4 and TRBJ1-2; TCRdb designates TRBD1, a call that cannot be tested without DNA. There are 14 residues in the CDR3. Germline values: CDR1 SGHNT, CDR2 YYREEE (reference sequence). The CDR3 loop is CASSPRTWGYGYTF.

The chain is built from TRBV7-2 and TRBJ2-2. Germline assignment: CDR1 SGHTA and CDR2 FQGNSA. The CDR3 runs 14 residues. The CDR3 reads CASSQWFPAGELFF.

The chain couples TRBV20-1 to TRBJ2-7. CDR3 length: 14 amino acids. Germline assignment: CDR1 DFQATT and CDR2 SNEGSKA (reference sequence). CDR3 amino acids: CSAREPTNSYEQYF.

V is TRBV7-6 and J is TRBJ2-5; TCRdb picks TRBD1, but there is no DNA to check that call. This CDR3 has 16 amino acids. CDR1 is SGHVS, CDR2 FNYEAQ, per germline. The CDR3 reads CASIKSGQRVGETQYF.

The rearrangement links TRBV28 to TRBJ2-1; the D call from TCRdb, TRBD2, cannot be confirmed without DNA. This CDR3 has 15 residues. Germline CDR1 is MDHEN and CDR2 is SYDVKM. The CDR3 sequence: CASRPGTSGRDEQFF.

CDR3 amino acids: CASSPGIDTQYF. The V and J genes are TRBV5-1 and TRBJ2-3; with no DNA, the TCRdb D assignment of TRBD1 cannot be verified. From germline, CDR1 is SGHRS and CDR2 YFSETQ. The CDR3 length is 12 residues. The full variable domain, with the rest looked up from reference TRBV5-1 and TRBJ2-3, is KAGVTQTPRYLIKTRGQQVTLSCSPISGHRSVSWYQQTPGQGLQFLFEYFSETQRNKGNFPGRFSGRQFSNSRSEMNVSTLELGDSALYLCASSPGIDTQYFGPGTRLTVL.

This CDR3 reads CAWGNREYEQYF. V gene TRBV30 combines with J gene TRBJ2-7; the TCRdb D gene call, TRBD2, has no DNA to confirm it. This CDR3 contains 12 residues. The germline V gene has CDR1 GTSNPN and CDR2 SVGIG (reference sequence). Full variable domain (outside the CDR3, taken from reference TRBV30 and TRBJ2-7): SQTIHQWPATLVQPVGSPLSLECTVEGTSNPNLYWYRQAAGRGLQLLFYSVGIGQISSEVPQNLSASRPQDRQFILSSKKLLLSDSGFYLCAWGNREYEQYFGPGTRLTVT.